These 26 T cell receptor beta chains share one sample of origin, sequenced in a study of blood T cell repertoires in COVID-19. The repertoire was sequenced with immunoSEQ multiplex PCR; TCRdb's copy has only in-frame clones and lacks some. Altogether 130,000 to 150,000 clones are present, roughly 84% being singletons, with the ten largest covering 4.5% to 6%. Sequencing input: PBMCs or T cells enriched from blood (not recorded which). The receptors stem from a woman between 50 and 59 years old who had been exposed to COVID-19.

In DNA, the CDR3 is TGTGCCAGCAGCCCTGCCGGGACAGGGGCGTCCGGGGAGCTGTTTTTT. It is translated as CASSPAGTGASGELFF. The chain combines TRBV7-2 with TRBJ2-2; 10 nucleotides align to TRBD1. This CDR3 region has 16 residues. V dropped 5 bases and J dropped 6; count of bases not matched to a gene: 9. Germline CDR1 reads SGHTA; CDR2 reads FQGNSA.

J is TRBJ1-5 and V is TRBV29-1; D is perhaps TRBD1 (5 bases). There are 15 residues in the CDR3. Germline CDR1 and CDR2: SQVTM and ANQGSEA. V was pared by 2 bases and J by 15 bases, with 26 bases between. In DNA form, the CDR3 reads TGCAGCGTTGAACCCTCGCGTGACCGAAGGGGTTGGTGGCATTTT. Translation: CSVEPSRDRRGWWHF.

The V gene is TRBV3-1 (or the pseudogene TRBV3-2), the J gene TRBJ1-5; weak D call: TRBD1 (5 bases). Germline-derived CDR1 and CDR2 are LGHDT and YNNKEL (reference sequence). There are 16 residues in the CDR3. Trimming shortened V by 1 base and J by 2 bases, and 12 bases separated the two germline ends. The CDR3 coding sequence is TGTGCCAGCAGCCAAGCTCAGGGTATCGGCAATCAGCCCCAGCATTTT. Amino acid sequence: CASSQAQGIGNQPQHF.

This clone came up a few times. This chain joins TRBV18 and TRBJ1-6, with D possibly matching TRBD1 (5 bases). V shed 3 bases and J shed 7 bases, with 19 bases lying between them. CDR1 is KGHSH, CDR2 LQKENI, per germline. The CDR3 sequence is 17 residues long. The CDR3 DNA reads as TGTGCCAGCTCACCGCACATGGTGGACACGGGCAATTCACCCCTCCACTTT. Encoded protein: CASSPHMVDTGNSPLHF.

The V call is TRBV2, the J call TRBJ2-7; maybe TRBD1 (7 bases). Looked up from germline, CDR1 is SNHLY and CDR2 is FYNNEI. The length of the CDR3 is 14 residues. With 6 bases removed from V and 8 bases from J, the gap between germline ends came to 20 bases. The CDR3 coding sequence is TGTGCCAGCAGCCTAGGAGGGGGCCCTCCCCAGCAGTACTTC. Its translation is CASSLGGGPPQQYF.

The rearrangement joins TRBV5-1 to TRBJ2-2, with 12 bases lining up with TRBD1. This CDR3 region has 14 residues. Germline CDR1 reads SGHRS; CDR2 reads YFSETQ. Trimming removed 4 bases from V and 11 bases from J; junction bases left unmatched: 6. The DNA for the CDR3 is TGCGCCAGCAGCGCAGGGACAGGGGGCGAAGAGCTGTTTTTT. It yields the protein CASSAGTGGEELFF.

This chain joins TRBV18 and TRBJ1-1; the D is unclear. This CDR3 has 12 amino acids. V shed 1 base and J shed 10 bases, with 10 bases lying between them. Germline-derived CDR1 and CDR2 are KGHSH and LQKENI. CDR3 coding DNA: TGTGCCAGCTCACCACAGGGAGATGGAGCTTTCTTT. Translating gives CASSPQGDGAFF.

CDR3 residues: CASSYGTATGNTIYF. CDR3 in DNA: TGTGCCAGCAGCTACGGGACTGCAACTGGAAACACCATATATTTT. This rearrangement joins TRBV5-6 to TRBJ1-3; a weak D match, TRBD1 (5 bases). Germline CDR1 SGHDT, CDR2 YYEEEE. V shed 3 bases and J shed 2 bases, with 12 bases lying between them. CDR3 length: 15 residues.

The chain joins TRBV7-2 to TRBJ1-5, with no clear D. CDR3 length: 16 amino acids. Germline V gene data show CDR1 as SGHTA and CDR2 as FQGNSA. V was shortened by 5 bases and J by 4 bases, with 18 bases between the two germline ends. The CDR3 bases are TGTGCCAGCAGCCCGGGATCCGGGCCAGCTAATCAGCCCCAGCATTTT. The encoded protein is CASSPGSGPANQPQHF.

The chain recombines TRBV3-1 (or the pseudogene TRBV3-2) with TRBJ1-4, with 9 bases lining up with TRBD1. V gave up 4 bases and J gave up 1 base; unmatched junction bases: 7. The CDR3 loop spans 17 amino acids. The germline V gene encodes CDR1 LGHDT and CDR2 YNNKEL (reference sequence). CDR3 in DNA: TGTGCCAGCAGCCTTTGGGGGACAGGGATAACTAATGAAAAACTGTTTTTT. Amino acids: CASSLWGTGITNEKLFF.

The chain employs TRBV5-1 and TRBJ2-7, with 8 bases lining up with TRBD2. The CDR3 spans 14 residues. From germline, CDR1 is SGHRS and CDR2 YFSETQ. With 4 bases clipped from V and 3 bases from J, the junction kept 6 bases outside the gene matches. CDR3 in DNA: TGCGCCAGCAGCCCACTACGGGGGGGCTACGAGCAGTACTTC. This encodes CASSPLRGGYEQYF.

The chain employs TRBV5-4 and TRBJ2-7; 8 positions agree with TRBD1. Trimming cost V 0 bases and J 4 bases; bases outside gene matches: 3. From germline, CDR1 is SGHNT and CDR2 YYREEE (reference sequence). The CDR3 loop spans 14 amino acids. The chain's CDR3 is CASSLAGGTYEQYF. The CDR3 DNA reads TGTGCCAGCAGCTTGGCAGGGGGCACTTACGAGCAGTACTTC.

The genes are TRBV10-3 and TRBJ1-1; TRBD1 matches at 7 bases. There are 16 residues in the CDR3. Germline V gene lookup returns CDR1 ENHRY and CDR2 SYGVKD. The junction had 9 bases not matched to a gene; V was cut back by 4 bases and J by 1 base. CDR3 loop: CAISGEGAMRNTEAFF. The CDR3 DNA reads TGTGCCATCAGTGGAGAGGGGGCCATGAGGAACACTGAAGCTTTCTTT.

The chain links TRBV2 to TRBJ2-1, with 12 bases identical to TRBD2. Germline-derived CDR1 and CDR2 are SNHLY and FYNNEI. Trimming cost V 2 bases and J 8 bases; bases outside gene matches: 1. This CDR3 has 14 residues. CDR3 nucleotides: TGTGCCAGCAGTGAACTAGCGGGGGGGTATGAGCAGTTCTTC. This translates into CASSELAGGYEQFF.

This rearrangement joins TRBV25-1 to TRBJ1-6; 9 positions agree with TRBD1. Germline-derived CDR1 and CDR2 are MGHDK and SYGVNS. J gave up 10 bases and V 4 bases, and 8 bases lay outside the gene matches. The CDR3 has 15 residues. The chain's CDR3 is CASSGPGQGHSPLHF. The CDR3 DNA sequence: TGTGCCAGCAGTGGTCCGGGACAGGGACACTCACCCCTCCACTTT. The whole variable domain, remainder taken from reference TRBV25-1 and TRBJ1-6, is EADIYQTPRYLVIGTGKKITLECSQTMGHDKMYWYQQDPGMELHLIHYSYGVNSTEKGDLSSESTVSRIRTEHFPLTLESARPSHTSQYLCASSGPGQGHSPLHFGNGTRLTVT.

The chain uses TRBV12-5 and TRBJ2-1; maybe TRBD2 (6 bases). Germline V gives CDR1 LGHNT, CDR2 FRNRAP. The CDR3 length is 17 residues. Trimming stripped 2 bases from V and 2 bases from J, with 16 bases between. This CDR3 reads CASGLTTSPQAYNEQFF. CDR3 sequence (DNA): TGTGCTAGTGGTTTGACCACTAGCCCCCAGGCCTACAATGAGCAGTTCTTC.

J is TRBJ1-2 and V is TRBV5-4; D possibly corresponds to TRBD1 (5 bases). CDR1 is SGHNT and CDR2 is YYREEE in the germline V gene (reference sequence). CDR3 length equals 16 residues. V was trimmed by 1 base and J by 7 bases, leaving 20 bases between them. The CDR3 region is CASSLTQRGPSSGYTF. As DNA, the CDR3 is TGTGCCAGCAGCTTGACACAGCGGGGACCCTCTAGTGGCTACACCTTC.

This sequence joins TRBV5-4 and TRBJ1-1; a weak D match, TRBD1 (5 bases). The CDR3 is 17 residues long. The germline gives CDR1 SGHNT, CDR2 YYREEE (reference sequence). Trimming took 4 bases from V and 1 from J, leaving 20 bases between them. CDR3 sequence: CASSPARIGRGNTEAFF. CDR3 nucleotide sequence: TGTGCCAGCAGCCCGGCTCGGATAGGGAGGGGGAACACTGAAGCTTTCTTT.

V is TRBV5-6 and J is TRBJ1-1; TRBD1 is a possible D gene (6 bases). From germline, CDR1 is SGHDT and CDR2 YYEEEE. This CDR3 contains 15 residues. V was trimmed by 3 bases and J by 6 bases, leaving 18 bases between them. The CDR3 is CASSYRVAHGAEAFF. Here the CDR3 DNA reads TGTGCCAGCAGCTACAGGGTGGCCCATGGAGCTGAAGCTTTCTTT.

The chain combines TRBV11-2 with TRBJ2-3; D remains ambiguous. The CDR3 has 15 residues. CDR1 and CDR2 (germline): SGHAT, FQNNGV. With 5 bases removed from V and 1 base from J, the gap between germline ends came to 13 bases. In DNA, the CDR3 is TGTGCCAGCAGCCCCTCTAGTCCTCGCACAGATACGCAGTATTTT. Its translation: CASSPSSPRTDTQYF.

This clone was picked up one time. The J gene is TRBJ1-6, the V gene TRBV6-1; the match to TRBD1 covers 9 bases. CDR1 MNHNS and CDR2 SASEGT come from the germline V gene. The CDR3 has 15 amino acids. The V segment lost 6 bases and the J segment 6 bases; nucleotides outside the gene matches: 6. The CDR3 reads CASRPPGQGNSPLHF. The CDR3 nucleotides read TGTGCCAGCAGACCGCCGGGACAGGGTAATTCACCCCTCCACTTT.

V is TRBV10-1 and J is TRBJ1-2; 7 nucleotides line up with TRBD1. The trim removed 7 bases at V and 4 bases at J, leaving 12 bases unmatched. Looked up from germline, CDR1 is WNHNN and CDR2 is SYGVQD (reference sequence). The CDR3 totals 15 residues. CDR3 sequence (DNA): TGCGCCAGCACCGAGGGGGGCAGGGGGTGCTATGGCTACACCTTC. Protein sequence: CASTEGGRGCYGYTF.

The chain employs TRBV6-5 and TRBJ1-6; a weak D match, TRBD1 (5 bases). This CDR3 is built from 13 residues. Germline CDR1 MNHEY, CDR2 SVGAGI. V lost 0 bases to trimming and J lost 12 bases, with 9 bases between them. The CDR3 region has the DNA TGTGCCAGCAGTTACTCAGGGGTTTTACCCCTCCACTTT. It is translated as CASSYSGVLPLHF.

This sequence joins TRBV5-1 and TRBJ1-2; TRBD1 agrees at 8 bases. Trimming took 4 bases from V and 9 from J; bases not matched to a gene: 11. This CDR3 contains 14 residues. In germline, CDR1 is SGHRS, CDR2 YFSETQ. This chain's CDR3 is CASSTTGQGISYTF. The CDR3 DNA reads as TGCGCCAGCAGCACTACCGGACAGGGCATTAGCTACACCTTC.

J is TRBJ2-2 and V is TRBV6-5; 7 nucleotides match TRBD1. The junction had 6 bases not matched to a gene; V was cut back by 2 bases and J by 6 bases. Germline-derived CDR1 and CDR2 are MNHEY and SVGAGI. The CDR3 contains 15 residues. CDR3 DNA: TGTGCCAGCAGTTACCTGACAGGGTCAGCCGGGGAGCTGTTTTTT. Its protein is CASSYLTGSAGELFF.

The V and J genes are TRBV10-2 and TRBJ2-5; D not certain. Trimming removed 4 bases at V and 2 bases at J, with 11 bases between. The CDR3 covers 14 residues. Germline CDR1 is WSHSY and CDR2 is SAAADI. The DNA of the CDR3 is TGCGCCAGCAGTGGTGGCACTATTCAAGAGACCCAGTACTTC. Residues: CASSGGTIQETQYF.